This TCR beta chain was recorded in a study of human T cells and chemical hapten exposure. The CDR3 loop spans 13 amino acids. CDR1 and CDR2 from the germline V gene are SGDLS and YYNGEE. Trimming shortened V by 5 bases and J by 5 bases, and 13 bases separated the two germline ends. The time point was: patch test 1, 2 weeks after DPC sensitization. Treatment meaning: therapeutic diphenylcyclopropenone sensitization with weekly scalp DPC. TCRdb processed the RACE reads anew with MiXCR; each CDR3 protein has one entry. The sample has some 110,000 distinct CDR3 sequences, 9.5% to 13% seen once. This clonotype has ten or more counts.

The chain carries TRBV9 and TRBJ1-2; maybe TRBD1 (5 bases). The TCR was taken from a woman in her fifties or sixties with alopecia areata. Some clones in this sample may be carry-over from other donors' samples. The input for sequencing was whole blood, taken in connection with sensitization to the hapten diphenylcyclopropenone (DPC). The CDR3 sequence: CASSQGEGYGYTF. Written as DNA, the CDR3 is TGTGCCAGCAGTCAGGGTGAGGGATATGGCTACACCTTC.